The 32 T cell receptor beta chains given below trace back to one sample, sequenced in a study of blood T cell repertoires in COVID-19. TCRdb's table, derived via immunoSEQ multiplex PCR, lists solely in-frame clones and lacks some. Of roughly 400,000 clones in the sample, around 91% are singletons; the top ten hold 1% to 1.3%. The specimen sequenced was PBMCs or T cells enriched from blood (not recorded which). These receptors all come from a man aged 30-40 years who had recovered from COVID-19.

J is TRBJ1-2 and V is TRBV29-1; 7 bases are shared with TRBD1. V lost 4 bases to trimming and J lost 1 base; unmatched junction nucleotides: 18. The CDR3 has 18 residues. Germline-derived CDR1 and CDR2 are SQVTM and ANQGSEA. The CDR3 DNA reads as TGCAGCGTTGCCACAATCCTCTTCACAGGGGCCCTTAACTATGGCTACACCTTC. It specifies CSVATILFTGALNYGYTF.

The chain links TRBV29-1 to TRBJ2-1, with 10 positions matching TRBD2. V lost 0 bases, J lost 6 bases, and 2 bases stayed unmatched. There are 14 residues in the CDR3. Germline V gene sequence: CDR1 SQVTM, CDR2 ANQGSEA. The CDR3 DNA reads TGCAGCGTTGAAGACGCTAGCGGGGGCAATGAGCAGTTCTTC. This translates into CSVEDASGGNEQFF.

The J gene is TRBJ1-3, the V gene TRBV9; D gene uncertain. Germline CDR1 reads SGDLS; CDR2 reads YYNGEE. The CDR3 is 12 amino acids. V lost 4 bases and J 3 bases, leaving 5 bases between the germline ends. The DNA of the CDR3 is TGTGCCAGCAGCTCCGGTGGAAACACCATATATTTT. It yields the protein CASSSGGNTIYF.

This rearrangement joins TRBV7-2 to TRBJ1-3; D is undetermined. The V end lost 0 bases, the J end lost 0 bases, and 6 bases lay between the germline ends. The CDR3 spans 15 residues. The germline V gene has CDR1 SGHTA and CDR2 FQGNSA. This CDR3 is CASSLAGSSGNTIYF. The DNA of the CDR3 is TGTGCCAGCAGCTTAGCAGGGAGCTCTGGAAACACCATATATTTT.

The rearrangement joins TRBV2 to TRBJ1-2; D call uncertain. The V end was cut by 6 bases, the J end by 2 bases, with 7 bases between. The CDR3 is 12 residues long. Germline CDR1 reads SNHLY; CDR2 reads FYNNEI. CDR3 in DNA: TGTGCCAGCAGAGCGGGGAACTATGGCTACACCTTC. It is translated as CASRAGNYGYTF. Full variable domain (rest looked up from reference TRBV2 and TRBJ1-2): EPEVTQTPSHQVTQMGQEVILRCVPISNHLYFYWYRQILGQKVEFLVSFYNNEISEKSEIFDDQFSVERPDGSNFTLKIRSTKLEDSAMYFCASRAGNYGYTFGSGTRLTVV.

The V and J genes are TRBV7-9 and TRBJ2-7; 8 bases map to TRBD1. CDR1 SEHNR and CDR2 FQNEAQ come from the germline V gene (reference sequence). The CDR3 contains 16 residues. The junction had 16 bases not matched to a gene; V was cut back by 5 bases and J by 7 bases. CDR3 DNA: TGTGCCAGCAGCAACACTAACTCAGGGGGCTCGGGAGAGCAGTACTTC. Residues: CASSNTNSGGSGEQYF.

The CDR3 here is CASSTSGDTYEQYF. The CDR3 region has the DNA TGTGCCAGTAGTACTAGCGGGGACACCTACGAGCAGTACTTC. The chain couples TRBV19 to TRBJ2-7; the match to TRBD2 covers 9 bases. The V and J ends lost 4 bases and 2 bases, in that order; junction bases with no gene match: 3. This CDR3 spans 14 amino acids. Germline V gene sequence: CDR1 LNHDA, CDR2 SQIVND (reference sequence).

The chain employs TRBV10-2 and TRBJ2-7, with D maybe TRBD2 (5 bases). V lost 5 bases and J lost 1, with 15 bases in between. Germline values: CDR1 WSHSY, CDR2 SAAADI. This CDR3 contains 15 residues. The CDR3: CASSPVRAGSYEQYF. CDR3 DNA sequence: TGCGCCAGCAGTCCTGTGAGGGCCGGGTCCTACGAGCAGTACTTC.

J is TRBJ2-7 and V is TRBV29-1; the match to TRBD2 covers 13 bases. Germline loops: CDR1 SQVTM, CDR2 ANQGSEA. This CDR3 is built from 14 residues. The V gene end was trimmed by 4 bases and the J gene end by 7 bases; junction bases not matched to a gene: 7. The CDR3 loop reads CSVALTSGRGEQYF. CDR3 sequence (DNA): TGCAGCGTTGCCCTAACTAGCGGGAGGGGTGAGCAGTACTTC.

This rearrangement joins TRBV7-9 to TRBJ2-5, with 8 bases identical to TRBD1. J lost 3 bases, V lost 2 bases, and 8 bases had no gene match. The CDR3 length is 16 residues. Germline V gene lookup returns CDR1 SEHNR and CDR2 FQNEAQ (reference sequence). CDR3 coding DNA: TGTGCCAGCAGCTTATTGGGAACAGGGGGGAAAGAGACCCAGTACTTC. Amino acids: CASSLLGTGGKETQYF.

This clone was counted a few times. CDR3 protein: CASSQDLDSPQHF. CDR3 nucleotide sequence: TGTGCCAGCAGCCAAGATCTAGATTCACCCCAGCATTTT. The chain joins TRBV3-1 (or the pseudogene TRBV3-2) to TRBJ1-5, with D unclear. This CDR3 has 13 amino acids. In germline, CDR1 is LGHDT, CDR2 YNNKEL (reference sequence). V gave up 0 bases and J gave up 10 bases, with 10 bases separating them.

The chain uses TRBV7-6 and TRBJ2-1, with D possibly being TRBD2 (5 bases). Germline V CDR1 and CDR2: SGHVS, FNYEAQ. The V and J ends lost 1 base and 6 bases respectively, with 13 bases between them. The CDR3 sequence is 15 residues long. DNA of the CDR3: TGTGCCAGCAGCTTAGAACTGGGCGGGCTCAATGAGCAGTTCTTC. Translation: CASSLELGGLNEQFF. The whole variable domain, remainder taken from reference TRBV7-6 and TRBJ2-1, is GAGVSQSPRYKVTKRGQDVALRCDPISGHVSLYWYRQALGQGPEFLTYFNYEAQQDKSGLPNDRFSAERPEGSISTLTIQRTEQRDSAMYRCASSLELGGLNEQFFGPGTRLTVL.

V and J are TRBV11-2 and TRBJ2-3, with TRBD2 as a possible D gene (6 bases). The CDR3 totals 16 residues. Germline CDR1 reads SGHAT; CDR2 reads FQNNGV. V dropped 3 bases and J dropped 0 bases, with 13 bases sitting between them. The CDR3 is CASSFAVLASTDTQYF. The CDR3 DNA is TGTGCCAGCAGCTTCGCGGTACTAGCTAGCACAGATACGCAGTATTTT.

CDR3 residues: CASSATGLETQYF. The CDR3 DNA is TGTGCCAGTAGTGCAACAGGTCTGGAGACCCAGTACTTC. The J gene is TRBJ2-5, the V gene TRBV19, with a tentative D call TRBD1 (5 bases). CDR1 LNHDA and CDR2 SQIVND come from the germline V gene (reference sequence). CDR3 length equals 13 residues. V lost 5 bases and J lost 5, with 12 bases in between.

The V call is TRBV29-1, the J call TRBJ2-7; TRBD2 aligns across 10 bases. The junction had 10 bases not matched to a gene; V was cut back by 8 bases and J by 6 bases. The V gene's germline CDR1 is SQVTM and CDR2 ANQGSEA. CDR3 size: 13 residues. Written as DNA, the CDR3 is TGCAGCTTAAAACTAGCGGGAATCTCCGAGCAGTACTTC. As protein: CSLKLAGISEQYF.

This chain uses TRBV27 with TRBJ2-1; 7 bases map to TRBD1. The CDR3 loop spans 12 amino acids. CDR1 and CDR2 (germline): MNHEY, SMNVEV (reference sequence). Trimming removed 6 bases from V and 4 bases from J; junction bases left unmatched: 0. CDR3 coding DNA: TGTGCCAGCAGGACAGGGTACAATGAGCAGTTCTTC. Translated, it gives CASRTGYNEQFF.

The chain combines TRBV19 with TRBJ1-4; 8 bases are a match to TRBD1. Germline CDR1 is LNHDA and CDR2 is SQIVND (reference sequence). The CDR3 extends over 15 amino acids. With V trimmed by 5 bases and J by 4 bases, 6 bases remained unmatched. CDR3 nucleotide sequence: TGTGCCAGTAGTCCCGGGACAGGAATTAATGAAAAACTGTTTTTT. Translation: CASSPGTGINEKLFF.

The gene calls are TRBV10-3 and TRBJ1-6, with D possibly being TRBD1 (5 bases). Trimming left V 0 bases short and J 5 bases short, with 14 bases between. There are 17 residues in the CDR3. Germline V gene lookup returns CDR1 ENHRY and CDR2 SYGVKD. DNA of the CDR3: TGTGCCATCAGTGAGTCTCAAGGGGCCGCGGATAATTCACCCCTCCACTTT. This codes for CAISESQGAADNSPLHF.

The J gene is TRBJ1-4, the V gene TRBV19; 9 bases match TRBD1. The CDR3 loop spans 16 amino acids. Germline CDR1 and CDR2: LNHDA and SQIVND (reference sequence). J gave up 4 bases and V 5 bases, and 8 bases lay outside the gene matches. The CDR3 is CASSPATGGLNEKLFF. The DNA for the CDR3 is TGTGCCAGTAGTCCCGCGACAGGGGGACTTAATGAAAAACTGTTTTTT.

The DNA for the CDR3 is TGTGCCAGCAGCGCCTCGGGACAGGAGACCTACGAGCAGTACTTC. Residues: CASSASGQETYEQYF. The chain carries TRBV7-6 and TRBJ2-7; 8 nucleotides align to TRBD1. The CDR3 runs to 15 residues. The J segment lost 2 bases and the V segment lost 5 bases, leaving 8 bases of the junction unmatched. Germline V gene sequence: CDR1 SGHVS, CDR2 FNYEAQ.

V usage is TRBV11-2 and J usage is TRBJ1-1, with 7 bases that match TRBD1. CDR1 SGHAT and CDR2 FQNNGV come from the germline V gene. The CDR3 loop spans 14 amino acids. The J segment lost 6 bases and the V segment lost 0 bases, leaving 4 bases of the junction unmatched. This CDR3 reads CASSLDPQGSEAFF. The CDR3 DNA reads TGTGCCAGCAGCTTAGACCCACAGGGGTCTGAAGCTTTCTTT.

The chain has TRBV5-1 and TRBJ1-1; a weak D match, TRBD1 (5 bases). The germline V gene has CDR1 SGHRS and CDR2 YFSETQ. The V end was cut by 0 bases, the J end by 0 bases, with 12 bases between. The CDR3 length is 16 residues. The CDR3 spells CASSLGPGHLNTEAFF. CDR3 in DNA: TGCGCCAGCAGCTTGGGGCCTGGACACCTGAACACTGAAGCTTTCTTT.

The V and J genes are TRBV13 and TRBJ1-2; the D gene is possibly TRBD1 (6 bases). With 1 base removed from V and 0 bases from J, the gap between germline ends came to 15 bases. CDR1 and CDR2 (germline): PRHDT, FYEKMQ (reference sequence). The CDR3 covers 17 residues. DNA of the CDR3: TGTGCCAGCAGCTTAGTTAGGACAGACGAAGCTAACTATGGCTACACCTTC. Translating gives CASSLVRTDEANYGYTF. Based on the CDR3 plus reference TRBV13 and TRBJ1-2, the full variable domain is AAGVIQSPRHLIKEKRETATLKCYPIPRHDTVYWYQQGPGQDPQFLISFYEKMQSDKGSIPDRFSAQQFSDYHSELNMSSLELGDSALYFCASSLVRTDEANYGYTFGSGTRLTVV.

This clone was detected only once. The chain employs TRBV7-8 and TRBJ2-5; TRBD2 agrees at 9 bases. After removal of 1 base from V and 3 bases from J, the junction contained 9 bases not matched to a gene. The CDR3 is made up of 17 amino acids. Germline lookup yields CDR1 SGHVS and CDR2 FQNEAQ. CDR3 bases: TGTGCCAGCAGCTTAGATAATAGCGGGAGAAGGAAAGAGACCCAGTACTTC. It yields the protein CASSLDNSGRRKETQYF.

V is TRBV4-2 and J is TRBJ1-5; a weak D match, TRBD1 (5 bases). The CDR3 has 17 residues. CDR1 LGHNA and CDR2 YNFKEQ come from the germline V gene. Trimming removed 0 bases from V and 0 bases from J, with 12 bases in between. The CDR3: CASSQEPGGDSNQPQHF. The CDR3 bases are TGTGCCAGCAGCCAAGAACCGGGAGGGGATAGCAATCAGCCCCAGCATTTT.

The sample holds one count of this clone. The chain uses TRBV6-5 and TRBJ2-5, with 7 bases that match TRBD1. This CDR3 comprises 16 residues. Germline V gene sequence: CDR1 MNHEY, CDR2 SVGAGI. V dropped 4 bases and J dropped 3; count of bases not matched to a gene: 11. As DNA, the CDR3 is TGTGCCAGCAGTTCTTTTCCCCCGGGACAGAAAGAGACCCAGTACTTC. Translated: CASSSFPPGQKETQYF.

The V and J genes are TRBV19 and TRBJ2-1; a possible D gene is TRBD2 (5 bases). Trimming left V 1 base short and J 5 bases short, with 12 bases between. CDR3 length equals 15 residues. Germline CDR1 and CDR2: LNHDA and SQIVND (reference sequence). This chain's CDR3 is CASSIAGRGNNEQFF. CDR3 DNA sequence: TGTGCCAGTAGTATAGCGGGGAGAGGGAACAATGAGCAGTTCTTC.

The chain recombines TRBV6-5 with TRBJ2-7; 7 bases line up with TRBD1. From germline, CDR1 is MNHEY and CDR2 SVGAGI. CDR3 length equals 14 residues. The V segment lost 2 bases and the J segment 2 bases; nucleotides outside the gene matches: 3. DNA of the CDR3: TGTGCCAGCAGTTACCAGCAGGGGGCCTACGAGCAGTACTTC. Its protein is CASSYQQGAYEQYF.

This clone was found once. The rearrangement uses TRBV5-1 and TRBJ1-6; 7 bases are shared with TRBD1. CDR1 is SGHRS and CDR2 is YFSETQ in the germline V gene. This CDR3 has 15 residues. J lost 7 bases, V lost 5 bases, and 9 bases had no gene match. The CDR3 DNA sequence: TGCGCCAGCAGTGAACAGGGGCCAAGGAATTCACCCCTCCACTTT. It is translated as CASSEQGPRNSPLHF.

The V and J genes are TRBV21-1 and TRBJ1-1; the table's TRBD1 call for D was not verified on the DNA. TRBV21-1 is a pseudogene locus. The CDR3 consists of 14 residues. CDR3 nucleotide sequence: TGTGCCAGCAATCAGGGGTCAGGCAAAGCTGAAGCTTTCTTT. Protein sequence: CASNQGSGKAEAFF.

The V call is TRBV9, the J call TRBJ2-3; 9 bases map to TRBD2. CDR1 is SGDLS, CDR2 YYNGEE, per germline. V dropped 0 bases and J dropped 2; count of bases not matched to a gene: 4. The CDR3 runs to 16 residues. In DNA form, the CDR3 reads TGTGCCAGCAGCGTAGGACTAGCGGACTTCACAGATACGCAGTATTTT. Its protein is CASSVGLADFTDTQYF.

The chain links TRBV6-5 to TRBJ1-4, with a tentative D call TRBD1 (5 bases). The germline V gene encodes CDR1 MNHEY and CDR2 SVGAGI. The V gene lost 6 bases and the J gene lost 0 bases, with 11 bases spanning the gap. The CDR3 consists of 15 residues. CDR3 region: CASRTGGATNEKLFF. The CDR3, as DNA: TGTGCCAGCAGGACCGGGGGAGCAACTAATGAAAAACTGTTTTTT.